The rows below give T cell receptor beta chains drawn from one sample of a study of shared clonotypes between healthy human individuals. Produced via immunoSEQ multiplex PCR; TCRdb's table is partial and in-frame only. The sample lists about 2.2 million clones, 85% to 95% occurring once. Source material: naive CD8+ T cells from PBMCs. All receptors come from a man younger than 35 in good health. Some clones in this sample may be carry-over from other donors' samples. Both conserved end residues are part of each CDR3. A D gene is named only where the DNA matches it firmly. Some rows have no size entry. The others give once, few or many, or a class for an expanded clone.

v_gene	j_gene	d_gene	abundance	CDR3nt	CDR3aa
TRBV7-8	TRBJ1-4	NA	NA	TGTGCCAGCAGCTTAGAAGGGTACAGGCCCGCAACTAATGAAAAACTGTTTTTT	CASSLEGYRPATNEKLFF
TRBV28	TRBJ2-1	TRBD1	NA	TGTGCCAGCACCTACGGGACAGTCTACAATGAGCAGTTCTTC	CASTYGTVYNEQFF
TRBV27	TRBJ1-1	TRBD1	NA	TGTGCCAGCAGTAGGACGGACAGGGATATGAACACTGAAGCTTTCTTT	CASSRTDRDMNTEAFF
TRBV5-1	TRBJ2-5	NA	NA	TGCGCCAGCAGCTTGGGACAGGCTCAAGAGACCCAGTACTTC	CASSLGQAQETQYF
TRBV7-8	TRBJ2-7	TRBD1	NA	TGTGCCAGCAGCTTATACGGGGGACAGGACGAGCAGTACTTC	CASSLYGGQDEQYF
TRBV9	TRBJ1-5	NA	NA	TGTGCCAGCAGCCCTTGGGAAGATCAGCCCCAGCATTTT	CASSPWEDQPQHF
TRBV2	TRBJ2-1	NA	NA	TGTGCCAGCAGTGAAAGGTGGGGGAATACTGAAGGGGACAATGAGCAGTTCTTC	CASSERWGNTEGDNEQFF
TRBV27	TRBJ2-3	NA	NA	TGTGCCAGCACCCTCATGTGGAGTTCCAACACAGATACGCAGTATTTT	CASTLMWSSNTDTQYF
TRBV11-2	TRBJ2-3	TRBD1	once	TGTGCCAGCAGCAACACGGGACAGGGAAGCACAGATACGCAGTATTTT	CASSNTGQGSTDTQYF
TRBV7-9	TRBJ2-2	NA	NA	TGTGCCAGCAGCCGGGAAGGCGGCACCGGGGAGCTGTTTTTT	CASSREGGTGELFF
TRBV28	TRBJ1-4	NA	NA	TGTGCCAGCAGTTTCTTGCGGACTGAAAAACTGTTTTTT	CASSFLRTEKLFF
TRBV28	TRBJ2-7	NA	NA	TGTGCCACCACGACCGATTCCTACGAGCAGTACTTC	CATTTDSYEQYF
TRBV6-6	TRBJ1-1	TRBD1	NA	TGTGCCAGCAGTTGGGGCTTGACAGGGACCACTGAAGCTTTCTTT	CASSWGLTGTTEAFF
TRBV19	TRBJ1-5	TRBD1	NA	TGTGCCAGTAGTATACGGGACAGAGGGCAGCCCCAGCATTTT	CASSIRDRGQPQHF
TRBV7-9	TRBJ1-2	NA	NA	TGTGCCAGCAGCTTAGCGAACGGGGGCTACACCTTC	CASSLANGGYTF
TRBV2	TRBJ2-1	NA	NA	TGTGCCAGCAGCCCGTGGGTAGCTCAGGATGAGCAGTTCTTC	CASSPWVAQDEQFF
TRBV4-1	TRBJ2-7	NA	NA	TGCGCCAGCAGCCAACCGGCTGCAAACTCCTACGAGCAGTACTTC	CASSQPAANSYEQYF
TRBV27	TRBJ2-7	NA	NA	TGTGCCAGCAGTCAAAGGACGGGGACACCTCCCTACGAGCAGTACTTC	CASSQRTGTPPYEQYF
TRBV19	TRBJ1-1	NA	NA	TGTGCCAGTACCTCGACAGAGATGAACACTGAAGCTTTCTTT	CASTSTEMNTEAFF
TRBV9	TRBJ2-1	TRBD1	NA	TGTGCCAGCAACCCGGGACAGGGGTGGAATGAGCAGTTCTTC	CASNPGQGWNEQFF
TRBV15	TRBJ2-7	NA	once	TGTGCCACCAGCAGAGTGGTGGATGGCGAGCAGTACTTC	CATSRVVDGEQYF
TRBV4-1	TRBJ1-1	TRBD1	NA	TGCGCCAGCAGCCTAGACAGGGTTTACACTGAAGCTTTCTTT	CASSLDRVYTEAFF
TRBV7-6	TRBJ1-1	NA	few	TGTGCCAGCAGACTGCGGGTGAACACTGAAGCTTTCTTT	CASRLRVNTEAFF
TRBV10-3	TRBJ2-6	TRBD1	NA	TGTGCCATCAGTGAGTGGAAGGGACAGGCGTCATCTGGGGCCAACGTCCTGACTTTC	CAISEWKGQASSGANVLTF
TRBV6-1	TRBJ2-1	NA	NA	TGTGCCAGCAGCCTTGAAAGGCGGAATGAGCAGTTCTTC	CASSLERRNEQFF
TRBV5-4	TRBJ1-2	NA	NA	TGTGCCAGCAGCCTTGGCGGGGGAAGTAAGACCTTC	CASSLGGGSKTF
TRBV6-6	TRBJ2-7	TRBD2	NA	TGTGCCAGCAGTTACTCGACGACTAGCACATCCTACGAGCAGTACTTC	CASSYSTTSTSYEQYF
TRBV28	TRBJ2-7	TRBD2	NA	TGTGCCAGCAGGACGAAAAGCGGGAGCGGTTCCTACGAGCAGTACTTC	CASRTKSGSGSYEQYF
TRBV28	TRBJ2-2	TRBD2	NA	TGTGCCAGCAGTTCCCCCCTGTCTAGCGGGAGTAAGAGCGGGGAGCTGTTTTTT	CASSSPLSSGSKSGELFF
TRBV27	TRBJ2-1	TRBD2	NA	TGTGCCAGCAGTTGGGACCCTAGCGGGAGGGCACACTACAATGAGCAGTTCTTC	CASSWDPSGRAHYNEQFF
TRBV29-1	TRBJ2-7	NA	NA	TGCAGCGTTGGGTCAGCCTACGAGCAGTACTTC	CSVGSAYEQYF
TRBV14	TRBJ1-5	NA	once	TGTGCCAGCAGCCAAGAGTTATATAGCAATCAGCCCCAGCATTTT	CASSQELYSNQPQHF
TRBV7-6	TRBJ1-1	NA	NA	TGTGCCAGCAGCTTATTTTCAGGGGATATTGACACTGAAGCTTTCTTT	CASSLFSGDIDTEAFF